This T cell receptor (beta chain) originates from a study of OX40 agonist ivuxolimab in advanced cancers. In the study overall: Three patients had partial responses: one hepatocellular carcinoma, two cutaneous melanoma.

The protocol was immunoSEQ multiplex PCR, while the TCRdb copy is restricted to in-frame clones and leaves out a portion. This sample yields around 20,000 clones, of which roughly four fifths are seen a single time; around 3.1% belongs to the top ten. The CDR3 has 16 residues. The V end was cut by 8 bases, the J end by 1 base, with 20 bases between. Germline lookup yields CDR1 SGHRS and CDR2 YFSETQ. Whole-study findings and limits: Circulating CD4+ and CD8+ T cells showed clonal expansion by week 6 at 0.1 to 3.0 mg/kg.

Patients with autoimmune history or systemic immunosuppression were excluded. Samples were taken at baseline and on day 1 of cycles 4 and 7. This clone was found once. Its antigen is still unknown. V usage is TRBV5-1 and J usage is TRBJ2-3, with D hard to call. Sample: CD4+ or CD8+ T cells sorted from blood, taken in a trial of the OX40 agonist ivuxolimab. The receptor's source is an adult with an advanced solid tumor such as melanoma, head and neck, liver or kidney cancer. Written as DNA, the CDR3 is TGCGCCAGTACTAAAGACTCAACGACGGGCACAGATACGCAGTATTTT. It is translated as CASTKDSTTGTDTQYF. The full variable domain, in which reference TRBV5-1 and TRBJ2-3 provide the parts outside the CDR3, is KAGVTQTPRYLIKTRGQQVTLSCSPISGHRSVSWYQQTPGQGLQFLFEYFSETQRNKGNFPGRFSGRQFSNSRSEMNVSTLELGDSALYLCASTKDSTTGTDTQYFGPGTRLTVL.